This T cell receptor beta chain emerged from a study of vaccination and CD4 T cells after COVID-19. As for this clonotype: Its antigen is unidentified.

Cultured CD4+ T-cell DNA underwent Oncomine TCR Beta short-read sequencing. From cultured CD4+ T cells, genomic DNA was extracted. TCRdb ran MiXCR on the PCR reads and lists one entry per CDR3 protein. The repertoire has roughly 5,300 distinct CDR3 sequences, less than 45% of them found once; the top ten carry less than 30%. Treatment given: roughly 11-day PBMC culture with coronavirus spike peptide pools or control peptides (ViraFEST assay). From the unexposed donor, CD4+ T cells were collected ahead of the COVID-19 pandemic (2011-2018). This CDR3 has 14 residues. V was pared by 6 bases and J by 8 bases, with 19 bases between. CDR1 and CDR2 (germline): LNHDA, SQIVND (reference sequence).

The clonotype was recovered from a human donor in good health. Sequencing was performed on CD4+ T cells from blood, cultured in vitro. The genes are TRBV19 and TRBJ1-2, with D unclear. CDR3 DNA: TGTGCCAGTAGGCGAGGCGTCGGACGGGAAGGCTACACCTTC. It specifies CASRRGVGREGYTF.